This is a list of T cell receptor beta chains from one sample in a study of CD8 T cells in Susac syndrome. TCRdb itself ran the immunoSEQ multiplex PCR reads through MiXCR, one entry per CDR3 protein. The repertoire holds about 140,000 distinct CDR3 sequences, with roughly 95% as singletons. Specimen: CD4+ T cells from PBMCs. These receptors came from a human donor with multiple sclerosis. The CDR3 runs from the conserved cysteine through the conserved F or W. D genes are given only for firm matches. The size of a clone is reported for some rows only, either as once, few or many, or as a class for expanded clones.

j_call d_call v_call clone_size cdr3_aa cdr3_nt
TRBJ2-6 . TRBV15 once CATSRAYPDSGANVLTF TGTGCCACCAGCAGGGCGTACCCTGACTCTGGGGCCAACGTCCTGACTTTC
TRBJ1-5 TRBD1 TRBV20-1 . CSASAYQGAQPQHF TGCAGTGCTAGCGCATATCAGGGGGCTCAGCCCCAGCATTTT
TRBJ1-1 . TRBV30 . CAWSVLGFGQKTEAFF TGTGCCTGGAGTGTATTGGGGTTCGGACAGAAGACTGAAGCTTTCTTT
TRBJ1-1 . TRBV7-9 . CASSPPGETEAFF TGTGCCAGCAGCCCGCCGGGGGAAACTGAAGCTTTCTTT
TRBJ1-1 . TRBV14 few CASSQEMNTEAFF TGTGCCAGCAGCCAGGAGATGAACACTGAAGCTTTCTTT
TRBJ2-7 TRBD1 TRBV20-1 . CSAQGQGEQYF TGCAGTGCCCAGGGACAGGGAGAGCAGTACTTC
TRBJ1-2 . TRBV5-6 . CASSYGQPYGYTF TGTGCCAGCAGCTACGGACAGCCTTATGGCTACACCTTC
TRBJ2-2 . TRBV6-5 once CASSSGRNTGELFF TGTGCCAGCAGTTCGGGACGCAACACCGGGGAGCTGTTTTTT
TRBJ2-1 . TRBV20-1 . CSARYINNEQFF TGCAGTGCTAGGTACATCAACAATGAGCAGTTCTTC
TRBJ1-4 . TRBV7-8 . CASSLAQGISEKLFF TGTGCCAGCAGCTTAGCCCAGGGGATCAGTGAAAAACTGTTTTTT
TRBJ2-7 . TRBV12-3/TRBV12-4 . CASSLVASEQYF TGTGCCAGCAGTTTGGTGGCCTCCGAGCAGTACTTC
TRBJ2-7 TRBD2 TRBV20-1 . CSARVSGTSTLGHEQYF TGCAGTGCTAGAGTTTCCGGGACTAGCACCTTGGGACACGAGCAGTACTTC
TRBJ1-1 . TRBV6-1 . CASSRRVNTEAFF TGTGCCAGCAGTCGAAGGGTGAACACTGAAGCTTTCTTT
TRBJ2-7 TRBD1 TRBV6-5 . CASRGTVPSYEQYF TGTGCCAGCAGAGGGACAGTCCCATCCTACGAGCAGTACTTC
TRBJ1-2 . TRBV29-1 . CSASSGTQAGYTF TGCAGCGCGTCCTCCGGGACGCAGGCTGGCTACACCTTC
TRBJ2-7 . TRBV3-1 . CASRGSGEQYF TGTGCCAGCAGGGGCTCGGGGGAGCAGTACTTC
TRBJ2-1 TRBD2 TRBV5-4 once CASSPPSGRARNEQFF TGTGCCAGCAGCCCACCTAGCGGGAGGGCGCGGAATGAGCAGTTCTTC
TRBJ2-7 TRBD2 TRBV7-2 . CASSQVGGGLGDEQYF TGTGCCAGCAGTCAAGTAGGCGGGGGGCTGGGGGACGAGCAGTACTTC
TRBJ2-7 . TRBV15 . CATSRDQGASYEQYF TGTGCCACCAGCAGAGATCAGGGAGCCTCCTACGAGCAGTACTTC
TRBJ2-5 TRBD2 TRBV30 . CAWRGGVMETQYF TGTGCCTGGCGGGGGGGGGTGATGGAGACCCAGTACTTC
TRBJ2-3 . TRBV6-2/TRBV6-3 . CASSYGVTADTQYF TGTGCCAGCAGTTACGGGGTAACGGCAGATACGCAGTATTTT
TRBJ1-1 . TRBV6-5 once CASKRNTEAFF TGTGCCAGCAAAAGAAACACTGAAGCTTTCTTT